This T cell receptor (beta chain) was sequenced during a study of blood T cell repertoires in COVID-19. In the study overall: Spain, Italy and the United States supplied samples that represented acute and convalescent COVID-19.

Seattle's enrolled individuals joined amid active infection and were then monitored longitudinally. Per the study methods: Amplifying reference gene primers gave estimates of nucleated cell counts. Measured with immunoSEQ multiplex PCR; TCRdb has only the in-frame clones, and not every one. V and J calls and clone size come straight from that table; D and trimming were deduced from the DNA. The sample yields over 85,000 clones, about 90% seen once. Germline V CDR1 and CDR2: MNHEY, SVGAGI. The CDR3 totals 14 residues. V shed 8 bases and J 4 bases; nucleotides not matched to a gene: 7. The sample was peripheral blood. The chain links TRBV6-5 to TRBJ2-5; 10 positions agree with TRBD1. This receptor was identified in a human donor with COVID-19, enrolled during active disease. The donor label of this sample is uncertain. The DNA for the CDR3 is TGTGCCAGCCATAGACAGGGGGCGGGAGAGACCCAGTACTTC. Translated: CASHRQGAGETQYF.